This passage covers 13 T cell receptor beta chains from one sample sequenced in a study of graft-versus-host responses after intestinal transplantation. Libraries were prepared by immunoSEQ multiplex PCR; TCRdb keeps only in-frame clonotypes and omits some of them. The top ten hold about 0.76% of the sample, which has tens of thousands of clones, 90% to 95% seen once. Sequencing used PBMCs, obtained 16 days after intestinal transplant. The receptor source for this set is a human patient who received an intestinal transplant, so some T cells may come from the graft donor.

The rearrangement uses TRBV6-5 and TRBJ2-1; possibly TRBD2 for D (6 bases). Germline CDR1 is MNHEY and CDR2 is SVGAGI. Trimming shortened V by 4 bases and J by 2 bases, and 9 bases separated the two germline ends. The CDR3 consists of 14 residues. CDR3 bases: TGTGCCAGCAGTTGGACTACGACCTACAATGAGCAGTTCTTC. Residues: CASSWTTTYNEQFF.

V usage is TRBV4-1 and J usage is TRBJ2-1, with D unresolved. The V end was cut by 2 bases, the J end by 3 bases, with 11 bases between. Germline V gene data show CDR1 as MGHRA and CDR2 as YSYEKL. The CDR3 has 15 amino acids. In nucleotides, the CDR3 is TGCGCCAGCAGCCAATTAAGTTCAGGCTACAATGAGCAGTTCTTC. It specifies CASSQLSSGYNEQFF.

This chain connects TRBV11-1 to TRBJ1-1, with D maybe TRBD1 (6 bases). The CDR3 length is 15 residues. The ends were cut back, 4 bases at V and 6 bases at J, with 18 bases in the middle. CDR1 is SGHAT, CDR2 FQDESV, per germline (reference sequence). CDR3 coding DNA: TGTGCCAGCAGCTCCCTAGGAGGGGGTATGCCTGAAGCTTTCTTT. It translates to CASSSLGGGMPEAFF.

The V gene is TRBV4-1, the J gene TRBJ1-1; D is undetermined. Germline lookup yields CDR1 MGHRA and CDR2 YSYEKL. The CDR3 is 15 amino acids. V gave up 4 bases and J gave up 5 bases, with 17 bases separating them. CDR3 sequence reads: CASSPTPLSKTEAFF. For the CDR3, the DNA is TGCGCCAGCAGCCCAACCCCTCTTTCGAAGACTGAAGCTTTCTTT.

The CDR3 bases are TGTGCCAGCAGCGTAGCGGGGGATCTAAACGAGCAGTACTTC. Protein sequence: CASSVAGDLNEQYF. The gene calls are TRBV9 and TRBJ2-5; D perhaps matches TRBD2 (6 bases). The J call may be wrong; the DNA end is better matched by TRBJ2-7. Per germline, CDR1 SGDLS and CDR2 YYNGEE. The CDR3 spans 14 residues.

The CDR3 coding sequence is TGCGCCAGCAGCGGGGGACAGGGAGTATACGAGCAGTACTTC. Translation: CASSGGQGVYEQYF. The V call is TRBV4-1, the J call TRBJ2-7, with 9 nucleotides matching TRBD1. V dropped 5 bases and J dropped 4; count of bases not matched to a gene: 6. Germline-derived CDR1 and CDR2 are MGHRA and YSYEKL. The CDR3 runs to 14 residues.

The V and J genes are TRBV9 and TRBJ2-5; no reliable D call. The CDR3 is 13 amino acids. Per germline, CDR1 SGDLS and CDR2 YYNGEE. V lost 0 bases, J lost 5 bases, and 8 bases lay in between. The CDR3 DNA is TGTGCCAGCAGCGTAGAACTAAGGGAGACCCAGTACTTC. Its protein product is CASSVELRETQYF.

This clone was detected only a few times. The V gene is TRBV10-1, the J gene TRBJ1-1, with TRBD1 as a possible D gene (5 bases). With 5 bases removed from V and 1 base from J, the gap between germline ends came to 17 bases. CDR3 length: 16 residues. The germline gives CDR1 WNHNN, CDR2 SYGVQD (reference sequence). This CDR3 is CASSPNSQDPNTEAFF. The CDR3 DNA reads TGCGCCAGCAGTCCAAACTCACAGGATCCGAACACTGAAGCTTTCTTT.

In its sample, this clone was seen once. J is TRBJ2-7 and V is TRBV27, with 9 bases identical to TRBD1. V trimming: 7 bases; J trimming: 4 bases; junction bases outside the gene matches: 11. Germline V gene lookup returns CDR1 MNHEY and CDR2 SMNVEV (reference sequence). This CDR3 contains 15 residues. CDR3 coding DNA: TGTGCCAGCACCGACCTACAGGGGGCGAGATACGAGCAGTACTTC. It encodes CASTDLQGARYEQYF.

The chain carries TRBV25-1 and TRBJ2-3; tentatively, D is TRBD1 (5 bases). The germline V gene encodes CDR1 MGHDK and CDR2 SYGVNS. Trimming took off 4 bases at V and 1 base at J, with 6 bases between the two ends. The CDR3 spans 13 residues. DNA of the CDR3: TGTGCCAGCAGTGCCAGGGGCACAGATACGCAGTATTTT. Its translation is CASSARGTDTQYF.

V and J are TRBV4-1 and TRBJ2-7; TRBD1 agrees at 8 bases. This CDR3 has 15 residues. In germline, CDR1 is MGHRA, CDR2 YSYEKL. Trimming cost V 0 bases and J 5 bases; bases outside gene matches: 6. The CDR3 reads CASSQDGQGHNEQYF. CDR3 nucleotides: TGCGCCAGCAGCCAAGACGGACAGGGTCATAACGAGCAGTACTTC.

This chain links TRBV4-3 with TRBJ2-7; D gene uncertain. The CDR3 extends over 13 amino acids. Trimming took off 1 base at V and 3 bases at J, with 7 bases between the two ends. In germline, CDR1 is LGHNA, CDR2 YSLEER. CDR3 coding DNA: TGCGCCAGCAGCCAAGTGGGCAGCTACGAGCAGTACTTC. It encodes CASSQVGSYEQYF.

The rearrangement joins TRBV30 to TRBJ2-3, with D possibly matching TRBD2 (6 bases). Trimming removed 4 bases at V and 1 base at J, with 9 bases between. The CDR3 extends over 13 amino acids. The V gene's germline CDR1 is GTSNPN and CDR2 SVGIG (reference sequence). This chain's CDR3 is CAWMTGGTDTQYF. Written as DNA, the CDR3 is TGTGCCTGGATGACGGGGGGCACAGATACGCAGTATTTT.